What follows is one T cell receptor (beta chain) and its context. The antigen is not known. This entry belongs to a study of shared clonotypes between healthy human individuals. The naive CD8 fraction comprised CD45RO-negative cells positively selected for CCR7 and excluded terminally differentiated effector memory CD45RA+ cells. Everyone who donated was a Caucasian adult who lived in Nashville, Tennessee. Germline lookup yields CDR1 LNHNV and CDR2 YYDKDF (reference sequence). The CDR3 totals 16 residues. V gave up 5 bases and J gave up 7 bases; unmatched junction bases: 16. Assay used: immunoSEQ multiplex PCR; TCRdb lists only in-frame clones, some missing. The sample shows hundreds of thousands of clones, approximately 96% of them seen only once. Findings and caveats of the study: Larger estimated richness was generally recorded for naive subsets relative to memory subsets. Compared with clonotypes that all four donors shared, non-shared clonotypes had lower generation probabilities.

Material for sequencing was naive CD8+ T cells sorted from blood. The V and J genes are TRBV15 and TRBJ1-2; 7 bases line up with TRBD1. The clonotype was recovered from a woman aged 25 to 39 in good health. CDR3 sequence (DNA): TGTGCCACCAGCCGGCCAGGGGGGACTGGGCTGCTTGGCTACACCTTC. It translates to CATSRPGGTGLLGYTF. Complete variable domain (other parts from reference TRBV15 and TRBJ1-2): DAMVIQNPRYQVTQFGKPVTLSCSQTLNHNVMYWYQQKSSQAPKLLFHYYDKDFNNEADTPDNFQSRRPNTSFCFLDIRSPGLGDTAMYLCATSRPGGTGLLGYTFGSGTRLTVV.